This section outlines one TCR beta chain sequence together with its context. Produced via immunoSEQ multiplex PCR; TCRdb's table is partial and in-frame only. The sample yields over 100,000 clones, around 92% seen once. Germline-derived CDR1 and CDR2 are SGHTA and FQGNSA. V was pared by 3 bases and J by 3 bases, with 6 bases between. This CDR3 comprises 12 residues. This specimen belongs to a study of CD4+ T cells in melanoma. This chain uses TRBV7-2 with TRBJ2-7, with no clear D. The TCR was taken from a human donor with melanoma. The sequencing sample was made of peripheral blood. Here the CDR3 DNA reads TGTGCCAGCAGCTTGACCTACTACGAGCAGTACTTC. This gives the protein CASSLTYYEQYF.